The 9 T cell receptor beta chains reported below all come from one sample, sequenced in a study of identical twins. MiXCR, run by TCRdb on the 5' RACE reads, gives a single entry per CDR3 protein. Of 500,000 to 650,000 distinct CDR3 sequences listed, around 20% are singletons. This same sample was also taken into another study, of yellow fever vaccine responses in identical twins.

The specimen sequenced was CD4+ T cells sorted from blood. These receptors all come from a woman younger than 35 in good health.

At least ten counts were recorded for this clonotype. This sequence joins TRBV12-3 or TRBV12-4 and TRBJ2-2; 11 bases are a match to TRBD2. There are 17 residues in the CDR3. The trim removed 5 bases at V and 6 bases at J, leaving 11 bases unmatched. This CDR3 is CASSASLAGGFAGELFF. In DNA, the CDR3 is TGTGCCAGCAGTGCGAGCTTAGCGGGAGGGTTTGCCGGGGAGCTGTTTTTT.

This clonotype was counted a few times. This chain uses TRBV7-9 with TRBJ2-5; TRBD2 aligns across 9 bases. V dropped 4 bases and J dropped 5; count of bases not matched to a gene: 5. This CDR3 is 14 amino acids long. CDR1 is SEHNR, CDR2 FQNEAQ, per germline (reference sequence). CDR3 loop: CASSSSGMGETQYF. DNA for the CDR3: TGTGCCAGCAGCTCTAGCGGGATGGGTGAGACCCAGTACTTC.

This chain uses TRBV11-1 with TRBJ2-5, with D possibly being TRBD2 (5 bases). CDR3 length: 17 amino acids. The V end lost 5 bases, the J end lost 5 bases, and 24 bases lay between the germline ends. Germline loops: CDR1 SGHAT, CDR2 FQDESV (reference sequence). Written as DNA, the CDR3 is TGTGCCAGCAGCGCGGGCCAGATCGGAGCCCTAGGGGAGACCCAGTACTTC. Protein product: CASSAGQIGALGETQYF.

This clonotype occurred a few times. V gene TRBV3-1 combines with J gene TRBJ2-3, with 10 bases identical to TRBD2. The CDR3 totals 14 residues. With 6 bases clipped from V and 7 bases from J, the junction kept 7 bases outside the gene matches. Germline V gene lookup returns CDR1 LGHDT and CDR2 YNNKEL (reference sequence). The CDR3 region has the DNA TGTGCCAGCAGGAGCGGGAGGGTTGGAAATACGCAGTATTTT. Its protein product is CASRSGRVGNTQYF.

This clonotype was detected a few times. CDR3 residues: CATSKGTRGRTSGTGELFF. In DNA form, the CDR3 reads TGTGCCACCAGTAAGGGGACTAGAGGTCGTACGTCGGGGACCGGGGAGCTGTTTTTT. The chain is built from TRBV24-1 and TRBJ2-2; 8 bases are a match to TRBD2. Germline loops: CDR1 KGHDR, CDR2 SFDVKD. V shed 6 bases, J shed 5 bases, and the junction held 19 bases outside the gene matches. CDR3 size: 19 residues.

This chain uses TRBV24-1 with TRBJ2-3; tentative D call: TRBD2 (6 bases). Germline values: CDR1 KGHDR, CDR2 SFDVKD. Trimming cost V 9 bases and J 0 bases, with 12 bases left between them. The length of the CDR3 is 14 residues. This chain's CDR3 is CATAGRGSTDTQYF. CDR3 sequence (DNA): TGTGCCACCGCCGGGCGGGGTAGCACAGATACGCAGTATTTT.

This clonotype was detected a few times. The CDR3 region is CSADGFGHPYEQYF. The CDR3 nucleotides are TGCAGTGCTGATGGCTTCGGGCACCCCTACGAGCAGTACTTC. This sequence joins TRBV20-1 and TRBJ2-7; D remains ambiguous. The CDR3 runs 14 residues. The V and J ends lost 5 bases and 2 bases respectively, with 16 bases between them. CDR1 and CDR2 from the germline V gene are DFQATT and SNEGSKA (reference sequence).

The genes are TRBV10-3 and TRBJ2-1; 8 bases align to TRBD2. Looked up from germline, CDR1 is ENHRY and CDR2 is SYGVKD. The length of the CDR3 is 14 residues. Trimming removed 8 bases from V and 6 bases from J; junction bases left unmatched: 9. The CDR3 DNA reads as TGTGCCATCCCCATGACGGCGGGAGGCAATGAGCAGTTCTTC. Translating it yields CAIPMTAGGNEQFF.

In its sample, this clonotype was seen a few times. CDR3 sequence reads: CATGDTEAFF. Written as DNA, the CDR3 is TGTGCCACCGGAGACACTGAAGCTTTCTTT. The chain carries TRBV3-1 and TRBJ1-1; D gene ambiguous. Germline CDR1 is LGHDT and CDR2 is YNNKEL (reference sequence). The V and J ends lost 10 bases and 3 bases respectively, with 6 bases between them. CDR3 length: 10 amino acids.